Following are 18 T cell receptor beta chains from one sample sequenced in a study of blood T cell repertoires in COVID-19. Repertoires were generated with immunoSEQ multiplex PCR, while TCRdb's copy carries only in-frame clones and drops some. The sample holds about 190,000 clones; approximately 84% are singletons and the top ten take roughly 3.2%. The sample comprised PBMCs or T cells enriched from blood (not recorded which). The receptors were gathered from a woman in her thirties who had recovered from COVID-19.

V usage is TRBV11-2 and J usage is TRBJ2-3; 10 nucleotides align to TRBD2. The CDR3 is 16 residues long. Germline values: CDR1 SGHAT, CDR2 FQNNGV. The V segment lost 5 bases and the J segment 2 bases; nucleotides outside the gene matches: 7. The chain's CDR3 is CASSKSGGAVTDTQYF. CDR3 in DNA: TGTGCCAGCAGCAAAAGCGGGGGGGCCGTCACAGATACGCAGTATTTT.

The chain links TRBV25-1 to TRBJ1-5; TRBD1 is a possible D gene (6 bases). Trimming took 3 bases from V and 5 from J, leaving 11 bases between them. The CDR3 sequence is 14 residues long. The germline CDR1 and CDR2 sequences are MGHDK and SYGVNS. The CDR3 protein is CASSDYRDDQPQHF. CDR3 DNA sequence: TGTGCCAGCAGTGACTACAGGGATGATCAGCCCCAGCATTTT.

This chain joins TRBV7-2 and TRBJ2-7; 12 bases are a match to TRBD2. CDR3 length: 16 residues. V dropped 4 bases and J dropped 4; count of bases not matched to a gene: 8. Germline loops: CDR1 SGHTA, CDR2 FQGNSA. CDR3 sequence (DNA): TGTGCCAGCAGCTCCCGGACTAGCGGGACGAAATACGAGCAGTACTTC. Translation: CASSSRTSGTKYEQYF.

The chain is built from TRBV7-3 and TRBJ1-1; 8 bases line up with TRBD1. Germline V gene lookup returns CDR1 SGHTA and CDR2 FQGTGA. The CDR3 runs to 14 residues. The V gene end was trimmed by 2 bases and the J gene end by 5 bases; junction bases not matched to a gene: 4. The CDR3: CASSLEQGGTEAFF. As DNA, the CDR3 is TGTGCCAGCAGCTTAGAACAGGGGGGGACTGAAGCTTTCTTT.

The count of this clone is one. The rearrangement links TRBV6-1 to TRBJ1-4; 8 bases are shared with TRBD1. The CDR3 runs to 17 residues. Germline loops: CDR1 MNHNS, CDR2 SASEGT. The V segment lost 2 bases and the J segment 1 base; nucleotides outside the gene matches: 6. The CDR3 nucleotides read TGTGCCAGCAGTGAAAGAAACAGGGGGATAACTAATGAAAAACTGTTTTTT. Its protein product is CASSERNRGITNEKLFF.

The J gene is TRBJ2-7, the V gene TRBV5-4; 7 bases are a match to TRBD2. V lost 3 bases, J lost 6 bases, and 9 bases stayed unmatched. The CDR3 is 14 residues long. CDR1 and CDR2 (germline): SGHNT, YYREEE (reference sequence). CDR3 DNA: TGTGCCAGCAGCTCCTCTGAGACTAGCCCCGAGCAGTACTTC. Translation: CASSSSETSPEQYF.

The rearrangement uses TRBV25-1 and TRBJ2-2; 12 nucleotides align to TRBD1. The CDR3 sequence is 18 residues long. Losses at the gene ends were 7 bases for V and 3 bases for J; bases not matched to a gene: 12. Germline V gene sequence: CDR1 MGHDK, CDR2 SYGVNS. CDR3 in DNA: TGTGCCAGCACCGGAGGGACAGGGGGCTATATTGACACCGGGGAGCTGTTTTTT. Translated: CASTGGTGGYIDTGELFF.

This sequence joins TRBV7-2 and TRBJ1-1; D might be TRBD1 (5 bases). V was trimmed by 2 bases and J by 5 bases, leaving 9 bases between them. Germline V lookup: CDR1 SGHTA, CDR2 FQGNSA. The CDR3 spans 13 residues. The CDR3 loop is CASSLSPGTEAFF. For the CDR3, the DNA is TGTGCCAGCAGCTTAAGTCCAGGGACTGAAGCTTTCTTT.

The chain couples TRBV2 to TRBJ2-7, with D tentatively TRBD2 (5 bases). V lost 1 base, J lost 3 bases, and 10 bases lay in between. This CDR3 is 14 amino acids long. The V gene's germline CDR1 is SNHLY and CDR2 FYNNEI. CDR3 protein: CASSEGRLSYEQYF. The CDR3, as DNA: TGTGCCAGCAGTGAAGGTCGACTAAGCTACGAGCAGTACTTC.

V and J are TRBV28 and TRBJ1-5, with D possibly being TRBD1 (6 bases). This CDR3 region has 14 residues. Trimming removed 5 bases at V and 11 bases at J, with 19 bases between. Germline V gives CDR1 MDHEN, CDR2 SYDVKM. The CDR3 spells CASSPRGLPGAQHF. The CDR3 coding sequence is TGTGCCAGCAGTCCCAGGGGCCTGCCAGGGGCCCAGCATTTT.

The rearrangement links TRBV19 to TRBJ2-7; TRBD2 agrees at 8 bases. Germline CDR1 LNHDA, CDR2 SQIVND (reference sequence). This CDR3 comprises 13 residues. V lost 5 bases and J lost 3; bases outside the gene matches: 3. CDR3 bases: TGTGCCAGTAGTGTCCTAGCGGGCTACGAGCAGTACGTC. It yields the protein CASSVLAGYEQYV.

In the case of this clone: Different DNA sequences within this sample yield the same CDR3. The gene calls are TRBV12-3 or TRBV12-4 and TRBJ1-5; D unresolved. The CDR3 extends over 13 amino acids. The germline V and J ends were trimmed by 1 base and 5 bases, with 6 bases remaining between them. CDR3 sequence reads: CASSLDGDQPQHF. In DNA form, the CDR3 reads TGTGCCAGCAGTTTAGACGGAGATCAGCCCCAGCATTTT.

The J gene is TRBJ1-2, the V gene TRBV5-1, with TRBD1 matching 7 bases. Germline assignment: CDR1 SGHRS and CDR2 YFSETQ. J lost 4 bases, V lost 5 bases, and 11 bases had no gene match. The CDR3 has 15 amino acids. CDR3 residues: CASRKSGTEGYGYTF. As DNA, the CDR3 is TGCGCCAGCAGAAAGTCCGGGACAGAGGGCTATGGCTACACCTTC.

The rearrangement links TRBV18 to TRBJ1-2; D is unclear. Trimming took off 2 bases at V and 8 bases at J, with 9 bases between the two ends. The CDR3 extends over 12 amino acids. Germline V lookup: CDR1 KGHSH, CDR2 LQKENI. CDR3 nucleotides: TGTGCCAGCTCACCAGCCGGGGAGGGCTACACCTTC. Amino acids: CASSPAGEGYTF.

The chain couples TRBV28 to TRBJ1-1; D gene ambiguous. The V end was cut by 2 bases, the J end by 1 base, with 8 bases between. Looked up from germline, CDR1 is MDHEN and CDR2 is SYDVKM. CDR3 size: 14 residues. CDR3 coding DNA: TGTGCCAGCAGTTTAAGCGGAGGGAACACTGAAGCTTTCTTT. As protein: CASSLSGGNTEAFF.

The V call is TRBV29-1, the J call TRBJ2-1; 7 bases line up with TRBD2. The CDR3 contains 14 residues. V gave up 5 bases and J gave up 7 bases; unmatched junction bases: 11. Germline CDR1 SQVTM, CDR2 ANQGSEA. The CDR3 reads CSVPDPPGGNEQFF. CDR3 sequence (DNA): TGCAGCGTTCCGGACCCTCCGGGAGGTAATGAGCAGTTCTTC.

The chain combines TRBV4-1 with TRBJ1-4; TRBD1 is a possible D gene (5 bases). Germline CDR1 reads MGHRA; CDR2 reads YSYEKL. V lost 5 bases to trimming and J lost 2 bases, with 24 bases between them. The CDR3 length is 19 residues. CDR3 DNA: TGCGCCAGCAGCGCAGGTCCGTGGGCAGGGCAAATGACTAATGAAAAACTGTTTTTT. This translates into CASSAGPWAGQMTNEKLFF.

This CDR3 reads CASTAGGIMNTEAFF. DNA of the CDR3: TGTGCCAGCACCGCGGGGGGGATCATGAACACTGAAGCTTTCTTT. The chain carries TRBV11-2 and TRBJ1-1; D might be TRBD1 (5 bases). From germline, CDR1 is SGHAT and CDR2 FQNNGV. Trimming took off 7 bases at V and 0 bases at J, with 15 bases between the two ends. The CDR3 contains 15 residues.